These T cell receptor beta chains were read from a single sample in a study of blood T cell repertoires in COVID-19. Profiled with immunoSEQ multiplex PCR; TCRdb holds only in-frame clones, not every one. The table has 100,000 to 150,000 clones, roughly 69% seen once; the top ten hold 1.5% to 2%. The material sequenced was peripheral blood. Receptors originate from a woman aged 70-85 years with acute or convalescent COVID-19. The CDR3 runs from the conserved cysteine through the conserved F or W. Each record gives: J gene, D gene, V gene, clone size, CDR3 protein, CDR3 DNA. The D gene is left open where the match is weak. Some rows have no size entry. The others give once, few or many, or a class for an expanded clone.

>TRBJ2-5|NA|TRBV19|NA
CASSIGDSRQETQYF
TGTGCCAGTAGTATAGGTGATAGCCGGCAAGAGACCCAGTACTTC
>TRBJ1-5|NA|TRBV19|many
CASSIEGQYSNQPQHF
TGTGCCAGTAGTATAGAAGGACAGTATAGCAATCAGCCCCAGCATTTT
>TRBJ2-2|TRBD1|TRBV5-6|few
CASSLGTGGYTGELFF
TGTGCCAGCAGCTTGGGGACAGGGGGGTACACCGGGGAGCTGTTTTTT
>TRBJ1-2|TRBD1|TRBV10-3|many
CAISFQGDYGYTF
TGTGCCATCAGTTTCCAGGGGGATTATGGCTACACCTTC
>TRBJ2-5|NA|TRBV7-7|NA
CASSLAGVETQYF
TGTGCCAGCAGCTTAGCAGGGGTAGAGACCCAGTACTTC
>TRBJ1-4|NA|TRBV15|NA
CATSTSWASNEKLFF
TGTGCCACCAGCACGTCCTGGGCAAGCAATGAAAAACTGTTTTTT
>TRBJ1-6|NA|TRBV7-9|NA
CASSLARTANNSPLHF
TGTGCCAGCAGCTTAGCGAGGACAGCTAATAATTCACCCCTCCACTTT
>TRBJ1-4|NA|TRBV6-5|NA
CASREFSSEKLFF
TGTGCCAGCAGAGAGTTTAGTAGTGAAAAACTGTTTTTT
>TRBJ2-7|TRBD2|TRBV7-8|NA
CASRGDGGGRSEQYF
TGTGCCAGCAGGGGGGATGGGGGAGGGCGATCCGAGCAGTACTTC
>TRBJ1-5|NA|TRBV2|NA
CASREGQSVHQPQHF
TGTGCCAGCAGGGAAGGACAGTCCGTCCATCAGCCCCAGCATTTT
>TRBJ2-3|TRBD1|TRBV10-3|NA
CAITPGQGADTQYF
TGTGCCATCACCCCGGGACAGGGGGCAGATACGCAGTATTTT
>TRBJ2-1|NA|TRBV7-8|NA
CASSLVGRVVINEQFF
TGTGCCAGCAGCTTAGTCGGCAGGGTGGTGATCAATGAGCAGTTCTTC
>TRBJ2-7|TRBD2|TRBV28|NA
CASSRRSSGIYEQYF
TGTGCCAGCAGCCGTCGCTCTAGCGGGATCTACGAGCAGTACTTC
>TRBJ1-6|NA|TRBV10-3|NA
CAITQGHNSPLHF
TGTGCCATCACCCAGGGCCATAATTCACCCCTCCACTTT
>TRBJ2-1|TRBD2|TRBV27|NA
CASSLAGGPGEQFF
TGTGCCAGCAGTTTAGCGGGAGGGCCGGGCGAGCAGTTCTTC
>TRBJ2-1|NA|TRBV5-1|NA
CASSLQGLNEQFF
TGCGCCAGCAGCTTACAGGGCCTCAATGAGCAGTTCTTC
>TRBJ1-6|TRBD1|TRBV11-2|NA
CASRLQGPDNSPLHF
TGTGCCAGCAGATTACAGGGGCCCGATAATTCACCCCTCCACTTT
>TRBJ1-1|NA|TRBV18|few
CASSPLSGVETEAFF
TGTGCCAGCTCACCATTATCAGGGGTGGAGACTGAAGCTTTCTTT